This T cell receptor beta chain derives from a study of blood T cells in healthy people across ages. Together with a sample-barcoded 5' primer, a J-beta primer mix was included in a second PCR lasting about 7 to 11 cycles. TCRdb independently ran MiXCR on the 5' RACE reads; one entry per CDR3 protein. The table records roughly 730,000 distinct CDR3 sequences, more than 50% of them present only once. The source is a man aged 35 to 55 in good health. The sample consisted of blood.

CDR3: CSALAGAVDEQYF. CDR3 coding DNA: TGCAGTGCCCTAGCGGGGGCCGTGGACGAGCAGTACTTC. V gene TRBV20-1 combines with J gene TRBJ2-7; 10 bases match TRBD2. CDR3 length: 13 residues. Germline CDR1 reads DFQATT; CDR2 reads SNEGSKA (reference sequence). V lost 6 bases to trimming and J lost 5 bases; unmatched junction nucleotides: 7.